The TCR beta chain under discussion was sequenced for a study of kidney transplant recipient with SARS-CoV-2 infection. TCRdb itself ran the reads through MiXCR, one entry per CDR3 protein. The data hold fewer than 250,000 distinct CDR3 sequences, with around 30% observed a single time. With respect to this clonotype: Since a much larger clone is just one base distant, this may be a read error.

V was clipped by 2 bases and J by 3 bases, with 10 bases between them. Germline-derived CDR1 and CDR2 are MNHEY and SVGEGT. The CDR3 runs 14 residues. The input for sequencing was a blood sample, taken at baseline and between days 110 and 120 from a kidney transplant recipient. This sequence originates from a male patient between 25 and 39 years old who had COVID-19 and was a kidney transplant recipient. The graft donor may be the source of some T cells. V is TRBV6-2 or TRBV6-3 and J is TRBJ1-1; TRBD1 is a possible D gene (6 bases). CDR3 in amino acids: CASSYGGLDTEAFF. CDR3 coding DNA: TGTGCCAGCAGTTACGGGGGCCTTGACACTGAAGCTTTCTTT.